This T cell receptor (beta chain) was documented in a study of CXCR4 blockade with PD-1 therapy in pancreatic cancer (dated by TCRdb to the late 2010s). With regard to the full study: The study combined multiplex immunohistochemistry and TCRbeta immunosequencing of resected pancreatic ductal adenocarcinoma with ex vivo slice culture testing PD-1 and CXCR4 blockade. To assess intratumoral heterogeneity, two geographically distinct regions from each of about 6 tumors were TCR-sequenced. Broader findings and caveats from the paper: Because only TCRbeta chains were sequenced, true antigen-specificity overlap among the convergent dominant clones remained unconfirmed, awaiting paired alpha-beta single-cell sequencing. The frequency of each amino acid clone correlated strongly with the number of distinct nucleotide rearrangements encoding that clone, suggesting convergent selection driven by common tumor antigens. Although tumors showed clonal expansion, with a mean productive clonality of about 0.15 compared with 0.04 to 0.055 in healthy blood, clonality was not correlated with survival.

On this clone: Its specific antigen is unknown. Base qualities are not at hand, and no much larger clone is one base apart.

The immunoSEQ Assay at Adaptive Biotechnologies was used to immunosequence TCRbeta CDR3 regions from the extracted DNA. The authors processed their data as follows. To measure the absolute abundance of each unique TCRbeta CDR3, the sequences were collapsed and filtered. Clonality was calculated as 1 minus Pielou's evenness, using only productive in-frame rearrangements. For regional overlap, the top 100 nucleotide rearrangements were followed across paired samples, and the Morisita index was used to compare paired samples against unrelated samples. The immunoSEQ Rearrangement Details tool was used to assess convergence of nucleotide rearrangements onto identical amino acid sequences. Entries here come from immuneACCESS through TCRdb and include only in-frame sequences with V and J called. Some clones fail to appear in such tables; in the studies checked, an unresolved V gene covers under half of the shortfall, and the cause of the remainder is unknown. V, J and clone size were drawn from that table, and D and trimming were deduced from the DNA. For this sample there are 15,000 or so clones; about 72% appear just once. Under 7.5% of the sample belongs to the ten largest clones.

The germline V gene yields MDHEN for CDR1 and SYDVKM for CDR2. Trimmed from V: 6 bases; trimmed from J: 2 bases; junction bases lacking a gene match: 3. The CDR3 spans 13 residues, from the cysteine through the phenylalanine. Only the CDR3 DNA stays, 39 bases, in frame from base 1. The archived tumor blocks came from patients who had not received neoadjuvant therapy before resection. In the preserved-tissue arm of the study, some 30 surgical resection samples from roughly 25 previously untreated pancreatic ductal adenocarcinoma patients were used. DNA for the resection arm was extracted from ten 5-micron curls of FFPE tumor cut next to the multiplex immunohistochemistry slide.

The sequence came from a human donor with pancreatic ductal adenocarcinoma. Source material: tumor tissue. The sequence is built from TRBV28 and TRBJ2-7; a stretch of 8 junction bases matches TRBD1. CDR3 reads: CASRSGGTYEQYF. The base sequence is TGTGCCAGCAGATCAGGGGGCACCTACGAGCAGTACTTC. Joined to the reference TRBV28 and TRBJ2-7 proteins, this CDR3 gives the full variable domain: DVKVTQSSRYLVKRTGEKVFLECVQDMDHENMFWYRQDPGLGLRLIYFSYDVKMKEKGDIPEGYSVSREKKERFSLILESASTNQTSMYLCASRSGGTYEQYFGPGTRLTVT.